This T cell receptor beta chain is from a study of neoadjuvant anti-PD-1 for oral cavity cancer. Assay: immunoSEQ multiplex PCR; the TCRdb copy retains only in-frame clones and omits some. The sample lists about 14,000 clones, just under 75% seen once, with under 3.5% in the top ten. Time point here: after neoadjuvant nivolumab, at surgical resection. These oral cavity squamous cell carcinomas were HPV-negative and locally advanced. Analysis of PBMCs was direct, with no culture step. This material consisted of PBMCs, taken after nivolumab (anti-PD-1) treatment. The sequence was collected from a person between 35 and 79 years old with oral cavity squamous cell carcinoma.

The chain's CDR3 is CASSLGRQTVEKLFF. The DNA for the CDR3 is TGTGCCAGCAGCTTGGGGAGACAAACGGTTGAAAAACTGTTTTTT. The chain is built from TRBV7-8 and TRBJ1-4; no clear D gene. Germline lookup yields CDR1 SGHVS and CDR2 FQNEAQ. The CDR3 has 15 amino acids. Trimming removed 3 bases at V and 7 bases at J, with 15 bases between.